This passage covers 28 T cell receptor beta chains from one sample sequenced in a study of neurological immune-mediated disorders. A single record per CDR3 protein comes from TCRdb applying MiXCR to the 5' RACE reads. The data show 45,000 to 65,000 distinct CDR3 sequences, over 4% seen once. The sequenced sample consisted of PBMCs. These receptors originate from a man over 45 with multiple sclerosis.

As for this clonotype: Compared with germline, one end of the junction differs, possibly owing to a read error. The V and J genes are TRBV20-1 and TRBJ2-7, with 10 bases that match TRBD1. Germline loops: CDR1 DFQATT, CDR2 SNEGSKA (reference sequence). The CDR3 runs to 13 residues. This chain's CDR3 is CSARDRGRLEQYF. The CDR3 nucleotides are TGCAGTGCGAGAGACAGGGGGCGCCTCGAGCAGTACTTC.

This clonotype was picked up many times. V is TRBV4-2 and J is TRBJ1-6; D is ambiguous. This CDR3 spans 20 amino acids. Germline CDR1 LGHNA, CDR2 YNFKEQ. V lost 0 bases and J lost 2, with 20 bases in between. The chain's CDR3 is CASSQDLFGVLETYNSPLHF. The CDR3 bases are TGTGCCAGCAGCCAAGATTTGTTCGGGGTTCTTGAAACCTATAATTCACCCCTCCACTTT.

This clonotype was observed at least ten times. CDR3 protein: CASSLSPGNYEQYF. CDR3 in DNA: TGTGCCAGCAGCTTAAGTCCAGGGAACTACGAGCAGTACTTC. The rearrangement links TRBV7-3 to TRBJ2-7; tentatively, D is TRBD1 (5 bases). The germline V gene has CDR1 SGHTA and CDR2 FQGTGA. This CDR3 has 14 amino acids. Trimming removed 1 base from V and 3 bases from J, with 10 bases in between.

This clonotype appeared many times. V usage is TRBV10-3 and J usage is TRBJ2-4, with TRBD2 matching 7 bases. CDR1 ENHRY and CDR2 SYGVKD come from the germline V gene. J gave up 5 bases and V 4 bases, and 5 bases lay outside the gene matches. There are 14 residues in the CDR3. For the CDR3, the DNA is TGTGCCATCAGTGCCCAGGGAGGGGAAAACATTCAGTACTTC. Translating gives CAISAQGGENIQYF.

The chain joins TRBV29-1 to TRBJ1-1; no reliable D call. The CDR3 is 11 amino acids. Germline lookup yields CDR1 SQVTM and CDR2 ANQGSEA. The V and J ends lost 8 bases and 1 base respectively, with 8 bases between them. For the CDR3, the DNA is TGCAGCTTGGACCAGAACACTGAAGCTTTCTTT. Translation: CSLDQNTEAFF.

This clonotype was detected many times. V and J are TRBV12-3 or TRBV12-4 and TRBJ1-2; D ambiguous. CDR3 length equals 15 residues. V was trimmed by 1 base and J by 3 bases, leaving 12 bases between them. CDR3: CASSLVAGFDYGYTF. The CDR3 region has the DNA TGTGCCAGCAGTTTAGTAGCGGGGTTTGACTATGGCTACACCTTC.

This clonotype was seen repeatedly, ten times or more. This chain joins TRBV5-6 and TRBJ2-3, with 7 bases that match TRBD2. Germline CDR1 SGHDT, CDR2 YYEEEE. The CDR3 extends over 16 amino acids. J lost 2 bases, V lost 4 bases, and 10 bases had no gene match. CDR3 loop: CASSRLSGRYTDTQYF. CDR3 DNA sequence: TGTGCCAGCAGCCGTCTTAGCGGGCGTTACACAGATACGCAGTATTTT.

At least ten counts were recorded for this clonotype. This chain joins TRBV5-4 and TRBJ2-2; no reliable D call. The V gene lost 0 bases and the J gene lost 6 bases, with 6 bases spanning the gap. CDR3 length equals 13 residues. The germline V gene encodes CDR1 SGHNT and CDR2 YYREEE (reference sequence). CDR3 DNA: TGTGCCAGCAGCTTGGGTTCTTCCGGGGAGCTGTTTTTT. As protein: CASSLGSSGELFF.

This clonotype was detected ten times or more. V usage is TRBV18 and J usage is TRBJ2-1; weak D call: TRBD1 (6 bases). Trimming removed 3 bases at V and 4 bases at J, with 16 bases between. The CDR3 length is 16 residues. The V gene's germline CDR1 is KGHSH and CDR2 LQKENI. The CDR3 region is CASSPEEIQGYNEQFF. CDR3 nucleotides: TGTGCCAGCTCACCTGAGGAGATACAGGGTTACAATGAGCAGTTCTTC.

This clonotype was seen many times. The chain has TRBV5-1 and TRBJ1-6; no clear D. V shed 1 base and J shed 7 bases, with 12 bases lying between them. Germline lookup yields CDR1 SGHRS and CDR2 YFSETQ. The CDR3 runs 15 residues. The CDR3 loop reads CASSLSLRENSPLHF. As DNA, the CDR3 is TGCGCCAGCAGCTTGTCCTTGAGAGAAAATTCACCCCTCCACTTT.

This clonotype was seen repeatedly, ten times or more. The chain employs TRBV5-5 and TRBJ2-7; D is unresolved. V was trimmed by 2 bases and J by 6 bases, leaving 6 bases between them. The germline V gene has CDR1 SGHKS and CDR2 YYEKEE (reference sequence). CDR3 length: 11 residues. CDR3 bases: TGTGCCAGCAGCTTACGTCTCGAGCAGTACTTC. Protein product: CASSLRLEQYF.

This clonotype was seen at least ten times. The chain couples TRBV5-1 to TRBJ1-5; D is unclear. There are 16 residues in the CDR3. From germline, CDR1 is SGHRS and CDR2 YFSETQ. V was clipped by 0 bases and J by 7 bases, with 17 bases between them. DNA for the CDR3: TGCGCCAGCAGCTTGGAGGGCCGAGGCGGGAACCAGCCCCAGCATTTT. Encoded protein: CASSLEGRGGNQPQHF.

This clonotype has a count of ten or more. The chain has TRBV5-1 and TRBJ2-1, with D unclear. Trimming pared 3 bases from V and 5 bases from J, leaving 9 bases between. This CDR3 is 13 amino acids long. Germline V gene data show CDR1 as SGHRS and CDR2 as YFSETQ. CDR3 bases: TGCGCCAGCAGCTCTACGCTTAACAATGAGCAGTTCTTC. Protein product: CASSSTLNNEQFF.

This clonotype was counted at least ten times. V usage is TRBV4-1 and J usage is TRBJ1-1; 7 nucleotides align to TRBD1. Per germline, CDR1 MGHRA and CDR2 YSYEKL. Unmatched junction bases numbered 9, after V lost 2 bases and J lost 3 bases. CDR3 length: 16 residues. Here the CDR3 reads CASSQKRGGWDTEAFF. Here the CDR3 DNA reads TGCGCCAGCAGCCAAAAAAGAGGGGGCTGGGACACTGAAGCTTTCTTT.

This clonotype has at least ten counts. The V and J genes are TRBV7-2 and TRBJ2-5, with TRBD2 matching 9 bases. Germline CDR1 SGHTA, CDR2 FQGNSA. The CDR3 totals 17 residues. With V trimmed by 1 base and J by 4 bases, 10 bases remained unmatched. In DNA form, the CDR3 reads TGTGCCAGCAGCTTAGGGGTTAGCGGGGGATCCTTAGAGACCCAGTACTTC. Its protein product is CASSLGVSGGSLETQYF.

This chain links TRBV19 with TRBJ1-1, with a tentative D call TRBD1 (6 bases). The CDR3 length is 15 residues. Germline V gene sequence: CDR1 LNHDA, CDR2 SQIVND (reference sequence). V shed 3 bases and J shed 5 bases, with 16 bases lying between them. CDR3 sequence: CASSMRGSGVTEAFF. In DNA form, the CDR3 reads TGTGCCAGTAGTATGCGGGGATCAGGGGTAACTGAAGCTTTCTTT.

This clonotype was observed many times. The chain has TRBV3-1 and TRBJ2-4; the D gene is possibly TRBD2 (5 bases). Per the germline V gene, CDR1 is LGHDT and CDR2 is YNNKEL (reference sequence). The V and J ends lost 1 base and 9 bases respectively, with 13 bases between them. CDR3 length equals 14 residues. CDR3 in DNA: TGTGCCAGCAGCCAAGTTTGGGGAGAAGGCATTCAGTACTTC. Its translation is CASSQVWGEGIQYF.

This clonotype was detected many times. The chain uses TRBV20-1 and TRBJ2-3, with D possibly matching TRBD1 (5 bases). The V end was cut by 6 bases, the J end by 6 bases, with 22 bases between. Germline-derived CDR1 and CDR2 are DFQATT and SNEGSKA (reference sequence). The CDR3 covers 15 residues. CDR3 amino acids: CSAHFLAGSRDTQYF. CDR3 in DNA: TGCAGTGCCCATTTTTTGGCAGGGTCCAGGGATACGCAGTATTTT.

This clonotype has just a few counts. The chain combines TRBV21-1 with TRBJ2-5; the DNA was not used to check the table's D call, TRBD2. TRBV21-1 is classified as a pseudogene. The CDR3 sequence is 15 residues long. CDR3 amino acids: CASKEGRRERETQYF. The CDR3 coding sequence is TGTGCCAGCAAGGAAGGTCGGCGGGAGAGAGAGACCCAGTACTTC.

The chain carries TRBV11-2 and TRBJ2-6; 8 bases are shared with TRBD1. Trimming at V came to 8 bases and at J to 3 bases, leaving 6 bases not matched to a gene. CDR3 size: 15 residues. The germline gives CDR1 SGHAT, CDR2 FQNNGV. In DNA, the CDR3 is TGTGCCAGCGGGACAGGTATCCTTGGGGCCAACGTCCTGACTTTC. It specifies CASGTGILGANVLTF.

This clonotype has ten or more counts. This rearrangement joins TRBV20-1 to TRBJ1-2; the D gene is possibly TRBD1 (6 bases). This CDR3 has 13 amino acids. The germline CDR1 and CDR2 sequences are DFQATT and SNEGSKA (reference sequence). The V end lost 2 bases, the J end lost 2 bases, and 9 bases lay between the germline ends. CDR3 region: CSARPGQNYGYTF. DNA for the CDR3: TGCAGTGCTAGACCTGGACAGAACTATGGCTACACCTTC.

This clonotype was recorded many times. V gene TRBV5-5 combines with J gene TRBJ1-2; the D gene is possibly TRBD1 (6 bases). V gave up 3 bases and J gave up 8 bases, with 17 bases separating them. Germline V gives CDR1 SGHKS, CDR2 YYEKEE (reference sequence). The CDR3 is 14 residues long. The CDR3 bases are TGTGCCAGCAGCTCACGGACAGCGCTGCTGGGCTACACCTTC. It encodes CASSSRTALLGYTF.

This clonotype was observed many times. The V gene is TRBV18, the J gene TRBJ2-5; no clear D gene. Trimming left V 2 bases short and J 1 base short, with 11 bases between. Germline V gene sequence: CDR1 KGHSH, CDR2 LQKENI. The CDR3 extends over 15 amino acids. CDR3 sequence reads: CASSPIPSSQETQYF. CDR3 DNA sequence: TGTGCCAGCTCACCAATCCCAAGTTCCCAAGAGACCCAGTACTTC.

This clonotype was seen ten or more times. The V gene is TRBV5-1, the J gene TRBJ1-1, with 8 bases fitting TRBD1. The trim removed 3 bases at V and 1 base at J, leaving 5 bases unmatched. The CDR3 length is 15 residues. Germline-derived CDR1 and CDR2 are SGHRS and YFSETQ. The CDR3 region is CASSWGTGGNTEAFF. The CDR3 DNA follows: TGCGCCAGCAGCTGGGGTACAGGGGGGAACACTGAAGCTTTCTTT.

The sample holds many counts of this clonotype. This rearrangement joins TRBV9 to TRBJ2-1, with a weak D call TRBD2 (6 bases). Germline values: CDR1 SGDLS, CDR2 YYNGEE. V lost 1 base and J 10 bases, leaving 15 bases between the germline ends. The CDR3 is 14 amino acids. The CDR3 protein is CASSVTDSAGEQFF. DNA of the CDR3: TGTGCCAGCAGCGTAACGGACTCCGCGGGGGAGCAGTTCTTC.

This clonotype appeared many times. This chain connects TRBV24-1 to TRBJ1-5; D gene uncertain. V was clipped by 9 bases and J by 1 base, with 9 bases between them. Looked up from germline, CDR1 is KGHDR and CDR2 is SFDVKD. The CDR3 totals 13 residues. The CDR3 region has the DNA TGTGCCACCGGCGGGCAGAGCAATCAGCCCCAGCATTTT. Encoded protein: CATGGQSNQPQHF.

In regard to this clonotype: A read error may explain this, as a much larger clone is one base away. V is TRBV7-9 and J is TRBJ1-6; D possibly corresponds to TRBD1 (5 bases). This CDR3 region has 14 residues. In germline, CDR1 is SEHNR, CDR2 FQNEAQ (reference sequence). This CDR3 reads CASSYGTQGSPLNF. The CDR3 DNA reads as TGTGCCAGCAGCTACGGGACGCAGGGTTCACCCCTCAACTTT.

This clonotype was counted many times. The chain links TRBV24-1 to TRBJ1-2; the match to TRBD1 covers 8 bases. There are 15 residues in the CDR3. The ends lost 5 bases at V and 5 bases at J; junction bases unmatched: 9. Germline lookup yields CDR1 KGHDR and CDR2 SFDVKD. The CDR3 reads CATSAPGTGEYGYTF. CDR3 coding DNA: TGTGCCACCAGTGCGCCCGGGACAGGAGAATATGGCTACACCTTC.